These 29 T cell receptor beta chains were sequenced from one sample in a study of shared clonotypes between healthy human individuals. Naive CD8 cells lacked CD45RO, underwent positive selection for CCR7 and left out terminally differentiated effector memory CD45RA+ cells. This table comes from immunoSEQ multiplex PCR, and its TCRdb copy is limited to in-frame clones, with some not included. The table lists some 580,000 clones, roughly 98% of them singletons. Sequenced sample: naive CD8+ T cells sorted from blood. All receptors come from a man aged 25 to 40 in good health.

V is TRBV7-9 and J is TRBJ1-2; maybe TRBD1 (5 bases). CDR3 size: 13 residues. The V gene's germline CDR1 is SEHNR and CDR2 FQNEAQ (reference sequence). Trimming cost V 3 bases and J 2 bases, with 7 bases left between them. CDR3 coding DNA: TGTGCCAGCAGCTTGGACACAAACTATGGCTACACCTTC. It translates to CASSLDTNYGYTF.

CDR3 in DNA: TGTGCCAGCAGCTTACGGGGGGGAGTGAACACTGAAGCTTTCTTT. Translating it yields CASSLRGGVNTEAFF. The V call is TRBV5-6, the J call TRBJ1-1; a weak D match, TRBD1 (5 bases). With 2 bases removed from V and 0 bases from J, the gap between germline ends came to 11 bases. The CDR3 is made up of 15 amino acids. In germline, CDR1 is SGHDT, CDR2 YYEEEE.

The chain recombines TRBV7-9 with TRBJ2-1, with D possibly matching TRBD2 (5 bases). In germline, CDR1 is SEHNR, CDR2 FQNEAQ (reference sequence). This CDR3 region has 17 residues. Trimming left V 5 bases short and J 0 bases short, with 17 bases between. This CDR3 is CASSPPESGYSYNEQFF. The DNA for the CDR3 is TGTGCCAGCAGCCCACCGGAGAGCGGATACTCCTACAATGAGCAGTTCTTC.

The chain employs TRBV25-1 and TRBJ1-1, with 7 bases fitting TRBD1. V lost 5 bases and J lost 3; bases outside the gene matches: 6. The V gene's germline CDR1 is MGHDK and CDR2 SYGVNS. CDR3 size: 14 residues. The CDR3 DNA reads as TGTGCCAGCAGTACACACAGGGGAGACACTGAAGCTTTCTTT. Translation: CASSTHRGDTEAFF.

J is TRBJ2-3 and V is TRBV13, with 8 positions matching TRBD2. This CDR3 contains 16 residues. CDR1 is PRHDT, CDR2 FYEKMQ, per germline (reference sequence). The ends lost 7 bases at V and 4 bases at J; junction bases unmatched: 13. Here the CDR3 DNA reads TGTGCCAGCAAAGGGTGGGGAGCGGGAGCAGCAGATACGCAGTATTTT. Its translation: CASKGWGAGAADTQYF.

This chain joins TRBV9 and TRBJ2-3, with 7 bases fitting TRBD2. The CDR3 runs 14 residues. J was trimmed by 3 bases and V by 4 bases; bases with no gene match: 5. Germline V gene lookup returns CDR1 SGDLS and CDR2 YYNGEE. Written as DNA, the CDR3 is TGTGCCAGCAGCCCGGGAGGTAGGACAGATACGCAGTATTTT. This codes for CASSPGGRTDTQYF. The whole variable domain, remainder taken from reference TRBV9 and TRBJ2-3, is DSGVTQTPKHLITATGQRVTLRCSPRSGDLSVYWYQQSLDQGLQFLIQYYNGEERAKGNILERFSAQQFPDLHSELNLSSLELGDSALYFCASSPGGRTDTQYFGPGTRLTVL.

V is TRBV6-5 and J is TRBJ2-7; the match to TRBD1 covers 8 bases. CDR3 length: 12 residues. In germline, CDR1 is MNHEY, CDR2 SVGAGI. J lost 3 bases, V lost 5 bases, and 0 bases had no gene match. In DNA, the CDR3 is TGTGCCAGCAGTACAGGGGGCTACGAGCAGTACTTC. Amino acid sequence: CASSTGGYEQYF.

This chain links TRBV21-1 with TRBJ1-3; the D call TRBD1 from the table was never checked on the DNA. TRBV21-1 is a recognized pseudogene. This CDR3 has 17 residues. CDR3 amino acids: CASSRKRQAFSGNTIYF. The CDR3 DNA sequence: TGTGCCAGCAGCAGAAAAAGACAGGCCTTCTCTGGAAACACCATATATTTT.

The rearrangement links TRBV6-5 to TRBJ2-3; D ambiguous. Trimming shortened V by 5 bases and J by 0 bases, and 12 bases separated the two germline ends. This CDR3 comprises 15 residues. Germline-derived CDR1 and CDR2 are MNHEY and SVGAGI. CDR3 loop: CASSAWSSSTDTQYF. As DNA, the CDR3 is TGTGCCAGCAGTGCCTGGAGTTCTAGCACAGATACGCAGTATTTT.

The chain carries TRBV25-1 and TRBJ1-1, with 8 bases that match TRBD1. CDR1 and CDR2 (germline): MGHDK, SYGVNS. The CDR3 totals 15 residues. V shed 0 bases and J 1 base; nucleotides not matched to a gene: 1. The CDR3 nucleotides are TGTGCCAGCAGTGAATATGGACAGGGGAACACTGAAGCTTTCTTT. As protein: CASSEYGQGNTEAFF.

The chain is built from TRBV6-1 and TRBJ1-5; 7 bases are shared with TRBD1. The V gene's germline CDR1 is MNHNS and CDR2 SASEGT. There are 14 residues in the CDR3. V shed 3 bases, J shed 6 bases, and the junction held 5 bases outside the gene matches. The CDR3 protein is CASSDRGASQPQHF. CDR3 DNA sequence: TGTGCCAGCAGTGACAGGGGGGCGAGTCAGCCCCAGCATTTT.

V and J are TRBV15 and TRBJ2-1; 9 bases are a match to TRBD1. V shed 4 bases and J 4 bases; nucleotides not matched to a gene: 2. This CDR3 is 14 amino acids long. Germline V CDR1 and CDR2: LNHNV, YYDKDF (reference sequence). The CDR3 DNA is TGTGCCACCAGCACCGGACAGGGGTACAATGAGCAGTTCTTC. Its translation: CATSTGQGYNEQFF.

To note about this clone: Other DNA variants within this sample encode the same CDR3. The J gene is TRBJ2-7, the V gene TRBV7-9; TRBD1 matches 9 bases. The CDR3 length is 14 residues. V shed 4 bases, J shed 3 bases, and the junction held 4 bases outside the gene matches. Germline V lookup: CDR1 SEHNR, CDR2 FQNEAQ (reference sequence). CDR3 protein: CASSSPTGGYEQYF. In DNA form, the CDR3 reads TGTGCCAGCAGCTCTCCGACAGGGGGCTACGAGCAGTACTTC.

The CDR3 coding sequence is TGCAGCGTTAACGGGCTGTACCAAGAGACCCAGTACTTC. Translation: CSVNGLYQETQYF. The chain couples TRBV29-1 to TRBJ2-5, with D unresolved. Trimming took 5 bases from V and 0 from J, leaving 10 bases between them. The CDR3 is 13 residues long. Germline CDR1 and CDR2: SQVTM and ANQGSEA.

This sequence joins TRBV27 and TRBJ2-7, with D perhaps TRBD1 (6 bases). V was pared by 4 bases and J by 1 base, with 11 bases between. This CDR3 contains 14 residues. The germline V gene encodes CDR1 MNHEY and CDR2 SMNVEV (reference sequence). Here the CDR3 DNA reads TGTGCCAGCAGTTCAAAAGACAGGTCCTACGAGCAGTACTTC. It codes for CASSSKDRSYEQYF.

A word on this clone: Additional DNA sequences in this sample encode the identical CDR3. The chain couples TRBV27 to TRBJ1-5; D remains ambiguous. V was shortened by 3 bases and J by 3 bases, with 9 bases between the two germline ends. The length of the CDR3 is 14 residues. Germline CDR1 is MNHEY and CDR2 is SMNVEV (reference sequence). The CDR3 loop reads CASSLLGSNQPQHF. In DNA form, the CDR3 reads TGTGCCAGCAGTTTGTTGGGGTCCAATCAGCCCCAGCATTTT.

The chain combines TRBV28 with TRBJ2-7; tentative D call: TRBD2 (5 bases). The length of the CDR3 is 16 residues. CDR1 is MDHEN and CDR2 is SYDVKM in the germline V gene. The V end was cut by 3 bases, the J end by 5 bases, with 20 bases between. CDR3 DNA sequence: TGTGCCAGCAGTTTCGGTCCCGGGGAAAAGTGGAACGAGCAGTACTTC. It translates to CASSFGPGEKWNEQYF.

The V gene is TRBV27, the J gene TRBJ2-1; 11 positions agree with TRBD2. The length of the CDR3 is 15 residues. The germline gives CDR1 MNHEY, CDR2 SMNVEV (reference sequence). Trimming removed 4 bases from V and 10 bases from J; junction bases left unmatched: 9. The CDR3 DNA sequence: TGTGCCAGCAGTTCAATAGCGGGAGGGCCTCCGGAGCAGTTCTTC. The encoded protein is CASSSIAGGPPEQFF.

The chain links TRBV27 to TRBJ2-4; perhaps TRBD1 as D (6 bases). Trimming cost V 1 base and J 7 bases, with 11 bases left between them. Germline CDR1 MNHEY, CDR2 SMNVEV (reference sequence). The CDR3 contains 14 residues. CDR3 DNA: TGTGCCAGCAGTTTATACAGGGAGCTTAACATTCAGTACTTC. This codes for CASSLYRELNIQYF.

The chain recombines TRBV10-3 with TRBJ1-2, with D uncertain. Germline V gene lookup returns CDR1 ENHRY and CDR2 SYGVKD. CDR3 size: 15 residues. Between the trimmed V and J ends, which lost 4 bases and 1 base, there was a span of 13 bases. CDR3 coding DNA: TGTGCCATCAGTGGCTCCCTAGCGGATAACTATGGCTACACCTTC. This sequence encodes CAISGSLADNYGYTF.

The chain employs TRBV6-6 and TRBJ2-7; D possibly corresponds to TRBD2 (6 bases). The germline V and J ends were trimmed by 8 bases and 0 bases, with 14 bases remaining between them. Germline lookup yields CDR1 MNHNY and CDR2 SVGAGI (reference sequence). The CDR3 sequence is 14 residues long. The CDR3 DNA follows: TGTGCCAGCTCTCCACGGGGGTTCTCCTACGAGCAGTACTTC. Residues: CASSPRGFSYEQYF.

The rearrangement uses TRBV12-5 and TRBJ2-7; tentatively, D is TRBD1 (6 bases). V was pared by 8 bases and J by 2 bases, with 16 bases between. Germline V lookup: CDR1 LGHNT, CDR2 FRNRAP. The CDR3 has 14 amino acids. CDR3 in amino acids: CASRTRDTTYEQYF. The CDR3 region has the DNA TGTGCTAGTCGGACCCGGGACACCACCTACGAGCAGTACTTC.

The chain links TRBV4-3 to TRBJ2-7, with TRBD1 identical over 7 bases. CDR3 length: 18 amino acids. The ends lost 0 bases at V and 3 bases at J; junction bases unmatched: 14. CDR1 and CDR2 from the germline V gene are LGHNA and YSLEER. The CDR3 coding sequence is TGCGCCAGCAGCCAAGACTTGGGGGCCGGGACAGCCCTCTACGAGCAGTACTTC. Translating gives CASSQDLGAGTALYEQYF.

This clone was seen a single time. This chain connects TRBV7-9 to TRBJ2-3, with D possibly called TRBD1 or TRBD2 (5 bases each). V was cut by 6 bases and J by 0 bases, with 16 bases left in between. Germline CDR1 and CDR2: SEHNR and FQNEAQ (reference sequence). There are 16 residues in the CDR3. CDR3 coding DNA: TGTGCCAGCAGACCTCAGGGTTCGGGGAGCACAGATACGCAGTATTTT. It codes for CASRPQGSGSTDTQYF. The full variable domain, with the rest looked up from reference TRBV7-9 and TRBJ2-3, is DTGVSQNPRHKITKRGQNVTFRCDPISEHNRLYWYRQTLGQGPEFLTYFQNEAQLEKSRLLSDRFSAERPKGSFSTLEIQRTEQGDSAMYLCASRPQGSGSTDTQYFGPGTRLTVL.

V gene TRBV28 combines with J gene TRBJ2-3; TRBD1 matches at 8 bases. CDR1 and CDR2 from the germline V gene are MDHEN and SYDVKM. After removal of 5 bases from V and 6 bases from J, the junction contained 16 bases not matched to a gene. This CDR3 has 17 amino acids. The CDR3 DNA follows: TGTGCCAGCAGTCCAAGGACAGGGACAGAGACGGGGGATACGCAGTATTTT. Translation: CASSPRTGTETGDTQYF.

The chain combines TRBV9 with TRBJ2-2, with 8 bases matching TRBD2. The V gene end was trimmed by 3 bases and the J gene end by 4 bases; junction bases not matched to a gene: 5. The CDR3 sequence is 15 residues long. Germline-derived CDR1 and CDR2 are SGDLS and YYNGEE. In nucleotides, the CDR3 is TGTGCCAGCAGCGAAGAGCGGGAGCGCACCGGGGAGCTGTTTTTT. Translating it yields CASSEERERTGELFF.

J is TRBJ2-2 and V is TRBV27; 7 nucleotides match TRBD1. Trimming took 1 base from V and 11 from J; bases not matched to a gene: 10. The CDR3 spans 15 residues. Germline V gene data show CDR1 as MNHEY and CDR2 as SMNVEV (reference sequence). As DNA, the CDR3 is TGTGCCAGCAGTTTATTACAGACAGGGTTACGAGAGCTGTTTTTT. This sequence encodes CASSLLQTGLRELFF.

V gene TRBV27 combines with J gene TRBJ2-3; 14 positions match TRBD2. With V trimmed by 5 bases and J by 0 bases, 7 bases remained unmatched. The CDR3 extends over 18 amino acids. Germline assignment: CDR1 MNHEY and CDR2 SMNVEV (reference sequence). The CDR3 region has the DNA TGTGCCAGCAGTGTCGGACTAGCGGGAGGTGCTAGCACAGATACGCAGTATTTT. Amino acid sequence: CASSVGLAGGASTDTQYF.

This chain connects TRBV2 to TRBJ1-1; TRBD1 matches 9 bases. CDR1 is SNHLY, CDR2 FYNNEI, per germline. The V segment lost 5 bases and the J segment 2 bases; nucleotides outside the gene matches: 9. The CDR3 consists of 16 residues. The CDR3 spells CASSPDRGGTNTEAFF. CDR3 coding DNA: TGTGCCAGCAGTCCGGACAGGGGAGGCACAAACACTGAAGCTTTCTTT. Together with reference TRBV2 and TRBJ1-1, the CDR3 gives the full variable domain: EPEVTQTPSHQVTQMGQEVILRCVPISNHLYFYWYRQILGQKVEFLVSFYNNEISEKSEIFDDQFSVERPDGSNFTLKIRSTKLEDSAMYFCASSPDRGGTNTEAFFGQGTRLTVV.